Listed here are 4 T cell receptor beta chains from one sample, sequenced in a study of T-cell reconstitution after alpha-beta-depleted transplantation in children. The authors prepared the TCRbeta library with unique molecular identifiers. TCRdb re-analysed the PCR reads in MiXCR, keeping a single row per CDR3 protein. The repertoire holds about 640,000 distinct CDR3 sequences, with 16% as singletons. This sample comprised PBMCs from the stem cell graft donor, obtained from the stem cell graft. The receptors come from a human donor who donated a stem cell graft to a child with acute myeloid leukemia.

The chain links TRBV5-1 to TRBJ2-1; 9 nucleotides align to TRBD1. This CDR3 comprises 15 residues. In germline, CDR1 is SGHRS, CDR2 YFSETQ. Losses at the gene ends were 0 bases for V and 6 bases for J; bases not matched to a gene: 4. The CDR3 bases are TGCGCCAGCAGCTTGGCCCTGACAGGGGGCAATGAGCAGTTCTTC. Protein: CASSLALTGGNEQFF.

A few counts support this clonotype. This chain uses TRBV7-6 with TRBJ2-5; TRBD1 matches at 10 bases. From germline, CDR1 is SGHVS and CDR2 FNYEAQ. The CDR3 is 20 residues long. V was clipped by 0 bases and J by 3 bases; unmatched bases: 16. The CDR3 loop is CASSLAPRVVGQGLEETQYF. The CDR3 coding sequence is TGTGCCAGCAGCTTAGCCCCCAGGGTAGTGGGACAGGGGTTGGAAGAGACCCAGTACTTC.

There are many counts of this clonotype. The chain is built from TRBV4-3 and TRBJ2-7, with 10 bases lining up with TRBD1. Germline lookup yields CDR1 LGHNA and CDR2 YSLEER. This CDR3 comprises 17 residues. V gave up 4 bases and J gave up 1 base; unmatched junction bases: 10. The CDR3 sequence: CASSPSWGQGNSYEQYF. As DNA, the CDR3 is TGCGCCAGCAGCCCAAGTTGGGGACAGGGGAATTCCTACGAGCAGTACTTC.

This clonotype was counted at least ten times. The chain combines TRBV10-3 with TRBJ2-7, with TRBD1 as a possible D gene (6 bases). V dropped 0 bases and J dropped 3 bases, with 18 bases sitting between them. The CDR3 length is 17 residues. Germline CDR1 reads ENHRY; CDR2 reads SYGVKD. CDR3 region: CAISESIAARGDYEQYF. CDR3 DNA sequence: TGTGCCATCAGTGAGTCCATCGCGGCCAGGGGCGACTACGAGCAGTACTTC.